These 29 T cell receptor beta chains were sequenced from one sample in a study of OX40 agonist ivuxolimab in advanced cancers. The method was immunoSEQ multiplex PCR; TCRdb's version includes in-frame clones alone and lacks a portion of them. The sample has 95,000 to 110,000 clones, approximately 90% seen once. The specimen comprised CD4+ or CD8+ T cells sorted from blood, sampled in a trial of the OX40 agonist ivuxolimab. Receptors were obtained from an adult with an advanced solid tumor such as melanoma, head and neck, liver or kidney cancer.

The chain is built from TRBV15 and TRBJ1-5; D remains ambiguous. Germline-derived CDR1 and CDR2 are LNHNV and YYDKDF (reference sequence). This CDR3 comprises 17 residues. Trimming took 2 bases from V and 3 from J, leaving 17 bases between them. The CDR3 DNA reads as TGTGCCACCAGCAGAACTCCCCTATTCCGGAACAATCAGCCCCAGCATTTT. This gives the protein CATSRTPLFRNNQPQHF.

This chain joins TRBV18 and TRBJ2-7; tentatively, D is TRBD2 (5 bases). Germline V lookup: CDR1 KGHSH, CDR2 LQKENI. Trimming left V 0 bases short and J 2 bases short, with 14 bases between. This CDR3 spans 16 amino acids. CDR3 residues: CASSPPPGRATYEQYF. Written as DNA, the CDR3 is TGTGCCAGCTCACCACCTCCGGGAAGGGCCACCTACGAGCAGTACTTC.

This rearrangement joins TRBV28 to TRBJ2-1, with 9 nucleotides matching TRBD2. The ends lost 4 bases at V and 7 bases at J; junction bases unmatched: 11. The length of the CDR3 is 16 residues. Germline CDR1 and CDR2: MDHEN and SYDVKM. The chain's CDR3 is CASSSHLAGVGNEQFF. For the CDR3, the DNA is TGTGCCAGCAGTTCCCACTTAGCGGGAGTTGGTAATGAGCAGTTCTTC. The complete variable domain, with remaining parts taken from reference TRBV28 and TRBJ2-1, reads DVKVTQSSRYLVKRTGEKVFLECVQDMDHENMFWYRQDPGLGLRLIYFSYDVKMKEKGDIPEGYSVSREKKERFSLILESASTNQTSMYLCASSSHLAGVGNEQFFGPGTRLTVL.

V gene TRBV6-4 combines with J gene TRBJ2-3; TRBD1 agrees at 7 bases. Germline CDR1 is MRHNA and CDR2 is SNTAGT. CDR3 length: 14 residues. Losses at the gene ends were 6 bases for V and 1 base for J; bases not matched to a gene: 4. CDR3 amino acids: CASRAGGGTDTQYF. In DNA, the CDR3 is TGTGCCAGCAGAGCAGGGGGAGGCACAGATACGCAGTATTTT.

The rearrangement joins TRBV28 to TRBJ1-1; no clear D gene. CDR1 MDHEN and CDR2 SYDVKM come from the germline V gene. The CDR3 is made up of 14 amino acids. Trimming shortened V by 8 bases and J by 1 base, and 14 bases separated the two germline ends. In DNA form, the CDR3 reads TGTGCCAGCCCATCTAGTTATGGGAACACTGAAGCTTTCTTT. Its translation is CASPSSYGNTEAFF.

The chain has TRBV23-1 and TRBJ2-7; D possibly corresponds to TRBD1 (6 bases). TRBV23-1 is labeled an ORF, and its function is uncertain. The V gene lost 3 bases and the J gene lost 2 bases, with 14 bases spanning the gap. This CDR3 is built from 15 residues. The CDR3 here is CASSHPQGGTYEQYF. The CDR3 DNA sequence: TGCGCCAGCAGTCACCCGCAAGGGGGAACCTACGAGCAGTACTTC.

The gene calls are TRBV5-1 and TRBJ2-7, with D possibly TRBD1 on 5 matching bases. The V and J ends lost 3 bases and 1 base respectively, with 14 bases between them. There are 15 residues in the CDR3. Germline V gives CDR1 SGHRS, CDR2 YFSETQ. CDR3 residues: CASSYGLKGSYEQYF. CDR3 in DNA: TGCGCCAGCAGCTACGGGCTGAAGGGGTCCTACGAGCAGTACTTC.

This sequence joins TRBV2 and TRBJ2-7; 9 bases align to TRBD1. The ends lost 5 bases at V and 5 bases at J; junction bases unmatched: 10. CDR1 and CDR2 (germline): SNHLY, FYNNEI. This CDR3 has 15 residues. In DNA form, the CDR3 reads TGTGCCAGCAGTCCTTGGACAGGGGTAGTGGACGAGCAGTACTTC. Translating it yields CASSPWTGVVDEQYF.

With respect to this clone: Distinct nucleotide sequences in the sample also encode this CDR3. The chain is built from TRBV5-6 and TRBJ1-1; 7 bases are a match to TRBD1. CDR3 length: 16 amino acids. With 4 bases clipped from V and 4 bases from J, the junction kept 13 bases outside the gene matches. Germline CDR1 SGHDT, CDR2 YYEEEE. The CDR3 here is CASSRRGQARGTEAFF. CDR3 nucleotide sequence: TGTGCCAGCAGCAGGAGGGGGCAGGCAAGGGGCACTGAAGCTTTCTTT.

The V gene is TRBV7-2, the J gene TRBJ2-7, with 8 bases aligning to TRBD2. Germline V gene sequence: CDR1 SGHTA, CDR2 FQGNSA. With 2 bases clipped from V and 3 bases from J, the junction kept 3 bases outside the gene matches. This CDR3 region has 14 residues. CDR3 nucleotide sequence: TGTGCCAGCAGCTTACCGGGACTAGTCTACGAGCAGTACTTC. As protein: CASSLPGLVYEQYF.

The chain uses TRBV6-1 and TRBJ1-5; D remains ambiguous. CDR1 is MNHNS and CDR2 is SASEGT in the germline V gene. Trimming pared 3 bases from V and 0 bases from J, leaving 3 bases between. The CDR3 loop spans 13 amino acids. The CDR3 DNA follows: TGTGCCAGCAGTGATTATAGCAATCAGCCCCAGCATTTT. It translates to CASSDYSNQPQHF.

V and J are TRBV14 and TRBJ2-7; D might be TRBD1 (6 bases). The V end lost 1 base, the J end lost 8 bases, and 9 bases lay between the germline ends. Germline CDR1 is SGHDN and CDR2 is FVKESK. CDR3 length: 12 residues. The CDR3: CASSQVRGKQYF. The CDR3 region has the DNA TGTGCCAGCAGCCAAGTAAGGGGGAAGCAGTACTTC.

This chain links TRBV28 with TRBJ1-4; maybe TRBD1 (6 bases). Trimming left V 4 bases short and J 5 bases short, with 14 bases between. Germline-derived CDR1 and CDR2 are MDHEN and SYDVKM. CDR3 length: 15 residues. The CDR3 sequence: CASSSGGTSNEKLFF. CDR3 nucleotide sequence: TGTGCCAGCAGTTCTGGGGGCACTTCAAATGAAAAACTGTTTTTT.

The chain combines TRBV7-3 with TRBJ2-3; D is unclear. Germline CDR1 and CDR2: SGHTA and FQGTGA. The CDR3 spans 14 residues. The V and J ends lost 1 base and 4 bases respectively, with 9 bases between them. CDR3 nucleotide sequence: TGTGCCAGCAGCTTAAACTTGGCCTCAGATACGCAGTATTTT. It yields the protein CASSLNLASDTQYF.

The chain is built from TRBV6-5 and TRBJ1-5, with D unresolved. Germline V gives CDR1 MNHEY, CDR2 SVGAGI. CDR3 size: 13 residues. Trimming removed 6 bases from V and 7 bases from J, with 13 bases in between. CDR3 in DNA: TGTGCCAGCAGCCCGACTATTGGACAGCCCCAGCATTTT. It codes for CASSPTIGQPQHF.

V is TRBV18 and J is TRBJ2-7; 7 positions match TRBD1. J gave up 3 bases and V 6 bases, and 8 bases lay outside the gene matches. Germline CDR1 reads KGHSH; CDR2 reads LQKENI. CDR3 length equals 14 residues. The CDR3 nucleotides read TGTGCCAGCTCTTCTCCGACAGGGAACTACGAGCAGTACTTC. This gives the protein CASSSPTGNYEQYF.

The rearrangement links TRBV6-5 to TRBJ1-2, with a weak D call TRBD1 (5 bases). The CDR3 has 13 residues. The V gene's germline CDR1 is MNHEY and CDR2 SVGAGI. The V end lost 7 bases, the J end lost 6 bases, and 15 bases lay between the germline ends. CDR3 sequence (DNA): TGTGCCAGCAAAGACAGAGATCAAGATGGCTACACCTTC. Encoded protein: CASKDRDQDGYTF.

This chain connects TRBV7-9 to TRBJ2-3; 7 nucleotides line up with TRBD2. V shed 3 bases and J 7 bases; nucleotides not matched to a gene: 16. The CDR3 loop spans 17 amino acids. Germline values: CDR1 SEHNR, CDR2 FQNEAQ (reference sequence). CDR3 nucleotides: TGTGCCAGCAGCTTTAGGATTGAGGGCGGGAGACCTTATACGCAGTATTTT. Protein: CASSFRIEGGRPYTQYF.

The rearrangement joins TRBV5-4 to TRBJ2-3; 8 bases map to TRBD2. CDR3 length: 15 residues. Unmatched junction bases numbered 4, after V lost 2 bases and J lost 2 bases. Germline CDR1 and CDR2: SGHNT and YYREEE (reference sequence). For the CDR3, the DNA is TGTGCCAGCAGCTTAAGGACTAGCCCCACAGATACGCAGTATTTT. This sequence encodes CASSLRTSPTDTQYF.

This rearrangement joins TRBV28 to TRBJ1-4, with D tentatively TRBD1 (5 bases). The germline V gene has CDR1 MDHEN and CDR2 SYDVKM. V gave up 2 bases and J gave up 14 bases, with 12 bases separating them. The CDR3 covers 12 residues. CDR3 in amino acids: CASSLDTKGLFF. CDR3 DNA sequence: TGTGCCAGCAGTTTAGACACAAAGGGGCTGTTTTTT.

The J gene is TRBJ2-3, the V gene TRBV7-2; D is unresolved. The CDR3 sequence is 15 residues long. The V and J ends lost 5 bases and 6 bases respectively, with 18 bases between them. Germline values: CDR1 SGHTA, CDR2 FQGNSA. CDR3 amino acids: CASSLLLVPGDTQYF. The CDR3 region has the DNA TGTGCCAGCAGCCTCTTATTGGTCCCGGGCGATACGCAGTATTTT.

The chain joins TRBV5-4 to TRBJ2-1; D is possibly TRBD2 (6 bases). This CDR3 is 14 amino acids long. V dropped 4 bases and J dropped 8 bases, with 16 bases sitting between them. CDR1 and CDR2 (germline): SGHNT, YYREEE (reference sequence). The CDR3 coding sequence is TGTGCCAGCAGCCTTAGGAGGGGTTTGGATGAGCAGTTCTTC. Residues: CASSLRRGLDEQFF.

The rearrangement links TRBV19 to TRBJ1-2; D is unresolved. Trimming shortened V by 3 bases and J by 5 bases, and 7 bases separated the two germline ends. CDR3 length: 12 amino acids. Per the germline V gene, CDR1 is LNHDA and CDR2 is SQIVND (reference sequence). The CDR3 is CASSINPYGYTF. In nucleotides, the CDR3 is TGTGCCAGTAGTATCAATCCTTATGGCTACACCTTC.

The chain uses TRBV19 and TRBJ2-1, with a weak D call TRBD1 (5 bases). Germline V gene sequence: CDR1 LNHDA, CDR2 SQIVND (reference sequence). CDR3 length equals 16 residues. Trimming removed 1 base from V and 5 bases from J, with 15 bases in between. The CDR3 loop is CASSIGSATVHNEQFF. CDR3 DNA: TGTGCCAGTAGTATAGGGAGCGCGACAGTCCACAATGAGCAGTTCTTC.

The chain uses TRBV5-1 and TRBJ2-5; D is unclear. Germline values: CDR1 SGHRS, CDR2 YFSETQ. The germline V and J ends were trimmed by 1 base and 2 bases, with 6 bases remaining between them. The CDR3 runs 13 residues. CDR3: CASSLSLQETQYF. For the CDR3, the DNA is TGCGCCAGCAGCTTGAGTTTACAAGAGACCCAGTACTTC.

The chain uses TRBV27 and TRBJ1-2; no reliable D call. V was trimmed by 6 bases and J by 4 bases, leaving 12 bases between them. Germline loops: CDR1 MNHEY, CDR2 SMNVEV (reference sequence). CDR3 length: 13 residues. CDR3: CASRSTDRYGYTF. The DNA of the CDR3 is TGTGCCAGCAGATCGACCGATCGCTATGGCTACACCTTC.

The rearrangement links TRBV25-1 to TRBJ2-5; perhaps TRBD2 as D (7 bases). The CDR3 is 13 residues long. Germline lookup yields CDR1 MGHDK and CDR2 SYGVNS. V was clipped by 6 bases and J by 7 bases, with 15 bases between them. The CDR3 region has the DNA TGTGCCAGCAGGAGGACGGGGGGCAGGACCCAGTACTTC. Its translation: CASRRTGGRTQYF. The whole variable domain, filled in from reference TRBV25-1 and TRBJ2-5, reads EADIYQTPRYLVIGTGKKITLECSQTMGHDKMYWYQQDPGMELHLIHYSYGVNSTEKGDLSSESTVSRIRTEHFPLTLESARPSHTSQYLCASRRTGGRTQYFGPGTRLLVL.

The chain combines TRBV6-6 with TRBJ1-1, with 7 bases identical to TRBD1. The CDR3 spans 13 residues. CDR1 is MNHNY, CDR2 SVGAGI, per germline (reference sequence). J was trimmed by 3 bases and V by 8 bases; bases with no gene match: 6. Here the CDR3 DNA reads TGTGCCAGCCGACAGGGACAGCACACTGAAGCTTTCTTT. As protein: CASRQGQHTEAFF.

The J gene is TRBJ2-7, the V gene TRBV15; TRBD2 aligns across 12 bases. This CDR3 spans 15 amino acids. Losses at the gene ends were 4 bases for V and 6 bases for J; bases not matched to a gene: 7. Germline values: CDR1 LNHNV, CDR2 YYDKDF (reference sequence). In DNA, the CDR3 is TGTGCCACCAGCATCCGACTAGCGGGAGTACCCGAGCAGTACTTC. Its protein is CATSIRLAGVPEQYF.